The clone carrying this T cell receptor (beta chain) was seen just once. As yet, its antigen is unknown. TCRdb's copy holds only in-frame clones and misses some; the assay was immunoSEQ multiplex PCR. This sample carries tens of thousands of clones, 89% of them seen once, and the ten largest clones take about 6.6%. Germline V gene lookup returns CDR1 LNHDA and CDR2 SQIVND (reference sequence). V dropped 0 bases and J dropped 1 base, with 7 bases sitting between them. The CDR3 consists of 15 residues. The data derive from a study of lymphopenia after photon versus proton radiotherapy. General study findings and limits: Only patients who died were analyzed for survival; proton advantage is unproven. Post-nadir diversity loss with photons came from oligoclonal expansion, particularly CD8+ Temra cells. Proton therapy kept repertoires fairly stable, unlike photons, which gained effector/memory cells. Post-nadir TCR diversity decline inversely tracked overall survival among those who died.

This receptor was identified in a woman between 65 and 79 years old with pancreatic cancer. Some clones in this sample may be carry-over from other donors' samples. The gene calls are TRBV19 and TRBJ1-3; D is uncertain. The sequenced sample was peripheral blood, obtained from a patient treated with proton-based radiotherapy. In nucleotides, the CDR3 is TGTGCCAGTAGTATAGACACCAGTTCTGGAAACACCATATATTTT. It specifies CASSIDTSSGNTIYF.